This T cell receptor (beta chain) appears in the sequencing data of a study of cytomegalovirus exposure and HLA in healthy donors. Study-level findings and limits: By a later analysis, the bulk of CMV-associated TCR beta chains appeared HLA-restricted.

13 Jbeta primers and 60 Vbeta primers were used for the PCR. The authors' processing: An analysis that came later counted around 80 million unique TCR beta chains, approximately 10 million shared. TCRdb's copy holds only in-frame clones and misses some; the assay was immunoSEQ multiplex PCR. The D gene and trimming were derived from the DNA, and the V and J assignments and clone size from that table. The repertoire holds under 90,000 clones, with 77% as singletons. As concerns this clone: Its target is not known.

Germline V gene data show CDR1 as MNHEY and CDR2 as SVGAGI. The CDR3 has 13 residues. J lost 11 bases, V lost 6 bases, and 10 bases had no gene match. The TCR sequence derives from a man aged 45-65 years in good health and CMV-seropositive. The chain combines TRBV6-5 with TRBJ1-1; 9 nucleotides match TRBD1. Sequenced input: PBMCs. CDR3 in amino acids: CASREQGATEAFF. CDR3 in DNA: TGTGCCAGCAGGGAACAGGGGGCGACCGAGGCTTTCTTT.